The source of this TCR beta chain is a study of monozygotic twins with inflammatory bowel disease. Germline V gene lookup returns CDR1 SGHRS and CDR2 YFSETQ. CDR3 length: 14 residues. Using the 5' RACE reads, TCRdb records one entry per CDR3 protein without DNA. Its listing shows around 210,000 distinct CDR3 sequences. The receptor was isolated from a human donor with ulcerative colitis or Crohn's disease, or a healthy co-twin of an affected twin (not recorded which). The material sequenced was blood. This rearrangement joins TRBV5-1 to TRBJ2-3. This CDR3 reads CASSLRSSTDTQYF.